One and the same sample provided the 4 T cell receptor beta chains below, sequenced in a study of identical twins. MiXCR was run by TCRdb on the 5' RACE reads, yielding one entry per CDR3 protein. The sample holds 1.5 million to 2 million distinct CDR3 sequences, less than 40% seen once. The sample taken for sequencing was cord blood. The receptors here all came from a newborn girl in good health.

The count of this clonotype is one. The V gene is TRBV7-6, the J gene TRBJ1-2; 7 positions match TRBD1. The junction had 7 bases not matched to a gene; V was cut back by 0 bases and J by 3 bases. From germline, CDR1 is SGHVS and CDR2 FNYEAQ. This CDR3 spans 16 amino acids. The CDR3 loop is CASSLAVGGADYGYTF. The CDR3, as DNA: TGTGCCAGCAGCTTAGCGGTAGGGGGCGCGGACTATGGCTACACCTTC.

The CDR3 region has the DNA TGTGCCACCAGCAGAGTGGTAGATGAAAAACTGTTTTTT. This translates into CATSRVVDEKLFF. The chain has TRBV15 and TRBJ1-4; no firm D call. Germline V gene lookup returns CDR1 LNHNV and CDR2 YYDKDF (reference sequence). Trimming stripped 1 base from V and 6 bases from J, with 6 bases between. The CDR3 totals 13 residues.

The chain couples TRBV6-1 to TRBJ2-6; maybe TRBD1 (6 bases). CDR3 size: 16 residues. Germline loops: CDR1 MNHNS, CDR2 SASEGT. Trimming took off 7 bases at V and 1 base at J, with 14 bases between the two ends. CDR3 in amino acids: CASTRGARSGANVLTF. CDR3 bases: TGTGCCAGCACCAGGGGCGCTAGATCTGGGGCCAACGTCCTGACTTTC.

This clonotype turned up a few times. The J gene is TRBJ2-5, the V gene TRBV27; possibly TRBD1 for D (6 bases). V lost 3 bases and J lost 4, with 15 bases in between. CDR1 and CDR2 from the germline V gene are MNHEY and SMNVEV (reference sequence). The CDR3 runs to 15 residues. Here the CDR3 reads CASSLVAGDIETQYF. DNA for the CDR3: TGTGCCAGCAGTTTGGTGGCAGGGGACATAGAGACCCAGTACTTC.